These T cell receptor beta chains were read from a single sample in a study of T cell responses to AZD1222 COVID-19 vaccine. Generated by immunoSEQ multiplex PCR, the TCRdb table keeps only in-frame clones and is missing some. The data show 110,000 to 150,000 clones, with about 93% seen just once and 7.5% to 9.5% held by the top ten. This sample comprised peripheral blood, obtained on day 0 of AZD1222 vaccination. These receptors were taken from an adult in good health. Each CDR3 is given with its conserved first and last residue. The D gene is left open where the match is weak. Rows give clone size only sometimes, using once, few, many, or a class for an expanded clone.

j_gene | abundance | d_gene | v_gene | CDR3nt | CDR3aa
TRBJ2-6 | once | - | TRBV5-4 | TGTGCCAGCACAAGCTCTGGGGCCAACGTCCTGACTTTC | CASTSSGANVLTF
TRBJ2-7 | - | TRBD1 | TRBV28 | TGTGCCAGCAGTTTGGGGCCCGGGACAGGGGGCGAGCAGTACTTC | CASSLGPGTGGEQYF
TRBJ1-5 | - | - | TRBV7-8 | TGTGCCAGCAGCTCGGGAGGGCTGGGCAATCAGCCCCAGCATTTT | CASSSGGLGNQPQHF
TRBJ1-1 | - | - | TRBV5-5 | TGTGCCAGCAGGACGGGAACCACCGCCCTCGAAGCTTTCTTT | CASRTGTTALEAFF
TRBJ1-1 | - | - | TRBV19 | TGTGCCAGTACTAAAGGGGGGCGCTCGACCCCTGAAGCTTTCTTT | CASTKGGRSTPEAFF
TRBJ2-1 | - | - | TRBV5-1 | TGCGCCAGCAGCTTGGGGTCAGGGTATGAGCAGTTCTTC | CASSLGSGYEQFF
TRBJ2-2 | - | TRBD2 | TRBV30 | TGTGCCTGGAAGGGCGGGGGGTCGCTACCCGGGGAGCTGTTTTTT | CAWKGGGSLPGELFF
TRBJ1-1 | - | - | TRBV6-6 | TGTGCCAGCAGTTACACGGAAGAAGCTTTCTTT | CASSYTEEAFF
TRBJ1-4 | once | - | TRBV10-3 | TGTGCCATCAGTGACCCTCAAGGGGATGAAAAACTGTTTTTT | CAISDPQGDEKLFF
TRBJ1-5 | - | - | TRBV2 | TGTGCCAGCAGGTTAACTGGCGGGTCCCAGCATTTT | CASRLTGGSQHF
TRBJ1-1 | - | - | TRBV18 | TGTGCCAGCTCACCTCGCGGGTCGCGGACTGAAGCTTTCTTT | CASSPRGSRTEAFF
TRBJ1-5 | - | - | TRBV10-3 | TGTGCCATCAGTGAGGCGGATCGACAGCCCCAGCATTTT | CAISEADRQPQHF
TRBJ2-1 | - | - | TRBV21-1 | TGTGCCAGCCATACGGGACAGGGGCGGAGGGACAATGAGCAGTTCTTC | CASHTGQGRRDNEQFF
TRBJ1-1 | few | - | TRBV6-1 | TGTGCCAGCAGTGAATTCCTCGGGGCGGGAACTGAAGCTTTCTTT | CASSEFLGAGTEAFF
TRBJ1-2 | - | - | TRBV30 | TGTGCCTGGAGCATAGGGGGTTTGAGCTATGGCTACACCTTC | CAWSIGGLSYGYTF
TRBJ1-1 | - | TRBD1 | TRBV27 | TGTGCCAGCAGTGCATGGGACAGTTTGAACACTGAAGCTTTCTTT | CASSAWDSLNTEAFF